The entry that follows covers one T cell receptor beta chain sequence. TCRbeta library preparation incorporated unique molecular identifiers. TCRdb ran MiXCR on the PCR reads and lists one entry per CDR3 protein. The sample has about 500,000 distinct CDR3 sequences, about 33% seen once. These data belong to a study of T-cell reconstitution after alpha-beta-depleted transplantation in children. Trimming removed 7 bases at V and 4 bases at J, with 17 bases between. Germline lookup yields CDR1 SGHTA and CDR2 FQGNSA. This CDR3 has 15 residues. Sequencing was performed on PBMCs from the stem cell graft donor, taken from the stem cell graft. The chain links TRBV7-2 to TRBJ2-1, with D possibly being TRBD2 (6 bases). The clonotype originates from a human donor who donated a stem cell graft to a child with aplastic anemia. CDR3: CASIPGRDLYNEQFF. The CDR3 DNA reads TGTGCCAGCATCCCAGGGCGGGACCTTTACAATGAGCAGTTCTTC.